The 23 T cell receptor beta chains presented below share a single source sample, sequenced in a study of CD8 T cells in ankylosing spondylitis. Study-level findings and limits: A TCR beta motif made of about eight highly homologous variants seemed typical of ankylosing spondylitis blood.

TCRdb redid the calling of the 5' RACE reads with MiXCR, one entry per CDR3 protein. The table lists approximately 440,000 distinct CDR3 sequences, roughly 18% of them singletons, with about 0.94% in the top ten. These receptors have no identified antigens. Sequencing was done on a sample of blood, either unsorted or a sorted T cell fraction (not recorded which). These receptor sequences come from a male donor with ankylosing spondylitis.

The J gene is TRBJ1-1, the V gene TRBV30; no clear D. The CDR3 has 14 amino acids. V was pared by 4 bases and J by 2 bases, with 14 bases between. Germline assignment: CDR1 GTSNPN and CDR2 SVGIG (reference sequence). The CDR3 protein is CAWIIRDSNTEAFF. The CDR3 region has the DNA TGTGCCTGGATTATACGAGACTCCAACACTGAAGCTTTCTTT.

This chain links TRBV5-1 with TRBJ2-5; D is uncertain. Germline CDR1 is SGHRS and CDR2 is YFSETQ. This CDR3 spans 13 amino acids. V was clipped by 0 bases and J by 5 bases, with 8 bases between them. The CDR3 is CASSLAPLETQYF. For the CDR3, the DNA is TGCGCCAGCAGCTTGGCCCCCCTTGAGACCCAGTACTTC. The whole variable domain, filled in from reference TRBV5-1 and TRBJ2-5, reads KAGVTQTPRYLIKTRGQQVTLSCSPISGHRSVSWYQQTPGQGLQFLFEYFSETQRNKGNFPGRFSGRQFSNSRSEMNVSTLELGDSALYLCASSLAPLETQYFGPGTRLLVL.

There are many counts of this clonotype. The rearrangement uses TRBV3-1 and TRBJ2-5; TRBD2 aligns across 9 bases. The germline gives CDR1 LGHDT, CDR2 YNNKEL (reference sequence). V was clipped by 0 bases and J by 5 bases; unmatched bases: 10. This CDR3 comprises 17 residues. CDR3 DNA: TGTGCCAGCAGCCAAGATCGGGCTAGCGGGATGACCGAGACCCAGTACTTC. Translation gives CASSQDRASGMTETQYF.

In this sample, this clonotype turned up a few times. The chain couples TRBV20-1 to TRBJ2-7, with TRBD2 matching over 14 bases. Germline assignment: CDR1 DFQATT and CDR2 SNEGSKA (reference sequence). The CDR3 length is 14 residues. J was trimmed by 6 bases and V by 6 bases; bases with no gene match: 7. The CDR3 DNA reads TGCAGTGCCGCCAGGGGACTAGCGGGAGTCGAGCAGTACTTC. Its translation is CSAARGLAGVEQYF.

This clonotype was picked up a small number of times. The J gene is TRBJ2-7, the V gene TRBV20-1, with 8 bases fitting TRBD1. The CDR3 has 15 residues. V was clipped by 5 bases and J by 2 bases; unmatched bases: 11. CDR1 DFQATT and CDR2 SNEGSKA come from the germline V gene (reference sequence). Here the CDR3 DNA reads TGCAGTGCTCGACCTCGGACAGGGATTACCTACGAGCAGTACTTC. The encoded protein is CSARPRTGITYEQYF.

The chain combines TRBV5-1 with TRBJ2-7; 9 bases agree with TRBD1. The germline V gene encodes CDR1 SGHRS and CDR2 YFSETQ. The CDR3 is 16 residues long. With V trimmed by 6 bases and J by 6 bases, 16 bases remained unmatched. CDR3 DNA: TGCGCCAGCACACCGATACTCCCGGGACAGGGTGCCGAGCAGTACTTC. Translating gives CASTPILPGQGAEQYF.

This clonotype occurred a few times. The CDR3 sequence is CASSSGQISTGELFF. The CDR3 bases are TGTGCCAGCAGTTCAGGACAGATCAGCACCGGGGAGCTGTTTTTT. The chain couples TRBV5-6 to TRBJ2-2, with D possibly TRBD1 on 6 matching bases. Germline V gives CDR1 SGHDT, CDR2 YYEEEE. CDR3 length: 15 amino acids. The V and J ends lost 5 bases and 4 bases respectively, with 15 bases between them.

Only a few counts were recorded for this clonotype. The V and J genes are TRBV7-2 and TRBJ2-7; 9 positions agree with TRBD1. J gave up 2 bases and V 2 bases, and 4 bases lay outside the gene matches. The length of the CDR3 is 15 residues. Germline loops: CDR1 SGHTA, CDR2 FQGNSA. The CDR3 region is CASSLTGGGPYEQYF. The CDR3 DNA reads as TGTGCCAGCAGCTTAACAGGGGGCGGGCCCTACGAGCAGTACTTC.

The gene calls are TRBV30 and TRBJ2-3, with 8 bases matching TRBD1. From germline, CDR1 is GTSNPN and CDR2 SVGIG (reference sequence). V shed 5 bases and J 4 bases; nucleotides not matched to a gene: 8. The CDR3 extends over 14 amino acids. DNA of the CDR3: TGTGCCTGGCATTGGACAGGGACCTCAGATACGCAGTATTTT. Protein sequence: CAWHWTGTSDTQYF.

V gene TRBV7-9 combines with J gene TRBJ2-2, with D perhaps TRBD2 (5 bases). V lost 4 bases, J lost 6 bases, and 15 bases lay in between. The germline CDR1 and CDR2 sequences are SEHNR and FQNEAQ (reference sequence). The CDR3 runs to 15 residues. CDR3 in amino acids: CASSSLAGWAGELFF. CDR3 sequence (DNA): TGTGCCAGCAGCTCCCTCGCGGGTTGGGCCGGGGAGCTGTTTTTT. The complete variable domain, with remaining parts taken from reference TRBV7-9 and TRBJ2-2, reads DTGVSQNPRHKITKRGQNVTFRCDPISEHNRLYWYRQTLGQGPEFLTYFQNEAQLEKSRLLSDRFSAERPKGSFSTLEIQRTEQGDSAMYLCASSSLAGWAGELFFGEGSRLTVL.

The CDR3 DNA reads as TGTGCCAGTAGACCTGTAACGGGACCAACGGGCAATCAGCCCCAGCATTTT. This codes for CASRPVTGPTGNQPQHF. The genes are TRBV19 and TRBJ1-5; D is perhaps TRBD1 (5 bases). The CDR3 is 17 residues long. CDR1 is LNHDA and CDR2 is SQIVND in the germline V gene (reference sequence). The V and J ends lost 6 bases and 2 bases respectively, with 20 bases between them.

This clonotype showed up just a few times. In nucleotides, the CDR3 is TGTGCCAGCAGCCAAGATAACAGGGCTGGCGAGCAGTACTTC. Encoded protein: CASSQDNRAGEQYF. The chain couples TRBV3-1 to TRBJ2-7, with a possible D match to TRBD1 (6 bases). The CDR3 has 14 residues. V was clipped by 0 bases and J by 6 bases, with 12 bases between them. CDR1 is LGHDT and CDR2 is YNNKEL in the germline V gene (reference sequence).

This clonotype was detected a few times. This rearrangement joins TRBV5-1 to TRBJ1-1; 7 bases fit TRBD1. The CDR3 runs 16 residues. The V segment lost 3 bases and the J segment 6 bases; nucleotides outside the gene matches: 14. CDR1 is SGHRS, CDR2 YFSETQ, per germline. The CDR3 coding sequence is TGCGCCAGCAGCTACTCCCCACAGGGGACGGCGGCTGAAGCTTTCTTT. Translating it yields CASSYSPQGTAAEAFF. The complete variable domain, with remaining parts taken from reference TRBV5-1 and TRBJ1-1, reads KAGVTQTPRYLIKTRGQQVTLSCSPISGHRSVSWYQQTPGQGLQFLFEYFSETQRNKGNFPGRFSGRQFSNSRSEMNVSTLELGDSALYLCASSYSPQGTAAEAFFGQGTRLTVV.

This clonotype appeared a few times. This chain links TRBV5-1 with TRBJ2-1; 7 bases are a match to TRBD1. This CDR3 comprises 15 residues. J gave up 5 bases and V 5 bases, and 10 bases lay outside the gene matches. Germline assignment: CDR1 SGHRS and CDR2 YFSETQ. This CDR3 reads CASRPGQVENNEQFF. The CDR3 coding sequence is TGCGCCAGCAGGCCCGGACAGGTCGAGAACAATGAGCAGTTCTTC. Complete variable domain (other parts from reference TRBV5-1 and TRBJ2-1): KAGVTQTPRYLIKTRGQQVTLSCSPISGHRSVSWYQQTPGQGLQFLFEYFSETQRNKGNFPGRFSGRQFSNSRSEMNVSTLELGDSALYLCASRPGQVENNEQFFGPGTRLTVL.

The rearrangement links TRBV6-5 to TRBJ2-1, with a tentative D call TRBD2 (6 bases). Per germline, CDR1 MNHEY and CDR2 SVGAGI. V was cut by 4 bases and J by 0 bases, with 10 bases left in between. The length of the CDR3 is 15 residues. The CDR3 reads CASSSQTSSYNEQFF. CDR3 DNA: TGTGCCAGCAGTTCTCAGACTAGCTCCTACAATGAGCAGTTCTTC.

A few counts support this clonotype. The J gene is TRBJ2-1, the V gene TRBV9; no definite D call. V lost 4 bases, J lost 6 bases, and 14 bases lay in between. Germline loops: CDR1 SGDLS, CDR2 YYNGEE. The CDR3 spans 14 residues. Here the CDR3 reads CASSRDPGINEQFF. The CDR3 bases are TGTGCCAGCAGCCGAGACCCAGGTATCAATGAGCAGTTCTTC.

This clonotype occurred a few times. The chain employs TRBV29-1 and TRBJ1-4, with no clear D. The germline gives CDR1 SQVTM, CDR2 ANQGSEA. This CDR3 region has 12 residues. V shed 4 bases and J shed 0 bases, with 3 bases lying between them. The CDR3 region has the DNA TGCAGCGTTGGAACAACTAATGAAAAACTGTTTTTT. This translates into CSVGTTNEKLFF.

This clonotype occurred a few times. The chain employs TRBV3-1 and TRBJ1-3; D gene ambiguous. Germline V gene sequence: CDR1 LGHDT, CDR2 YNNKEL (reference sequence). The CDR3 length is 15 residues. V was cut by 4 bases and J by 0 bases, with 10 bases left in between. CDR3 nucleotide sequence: TGTGCCAGCAGCCGGCCCTCGTCCTCTGGAAACACCATATATTTT. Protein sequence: CASSRPSSSGNTIYF.

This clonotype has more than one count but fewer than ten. CDR3 nucleotide sequence: TGTGCCAGCAGTTTAGCGGGGGGGGCCGATGAGCAGTTCTTC. As protein: CASSLAGGADEQFF. V usage is TRBV6-2 or TRBV6-3 and J usage is TRBJ2-1; 11 bases fit TRBD2. Germline V lookup: CDR1 MNHEY, CDR2 SVGEGT. V gave up 4 bases and J gave up 8 bases; unmatched junction bases: 4. There are 14 residues in the CDR3.

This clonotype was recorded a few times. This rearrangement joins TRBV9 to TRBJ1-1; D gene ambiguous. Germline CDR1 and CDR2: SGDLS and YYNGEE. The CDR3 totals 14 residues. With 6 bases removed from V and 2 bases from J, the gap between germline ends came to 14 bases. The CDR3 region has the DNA TGTGCCAGCACCCTTGGGCAGGTTAACACTGAAGCTTTCTTT. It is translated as CASTLGQVNTEAFF. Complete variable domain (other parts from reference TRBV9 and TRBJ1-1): DSGVTQTPKHLITATGQRVTLRCSPRSGDLSVYWYQQSLDQGLQFLIQYYNGEERAKGNILERFSAQQFPDLHSELNLSSLELGDSALYFCASTLGQVNTEAFFGQGTRLTVV.

The CDR3 reads CASSVSPTGSNQPQHF. CDR3 in DNA: TGTGCCAGCAGCGTATCCCCGACGGGCAGCAATCAGCCCCAGCATTTT. The V and J genes are TRBV5-5 and TRBJ1-5; no clear D gene. Germline V gives CDR1 SGHKS, CDR2 YYEKEE (reference sequence). The CDR3 consists of 16 residues. Trimming removed 4 bases at V and 1 base at J, with 15 bases between.

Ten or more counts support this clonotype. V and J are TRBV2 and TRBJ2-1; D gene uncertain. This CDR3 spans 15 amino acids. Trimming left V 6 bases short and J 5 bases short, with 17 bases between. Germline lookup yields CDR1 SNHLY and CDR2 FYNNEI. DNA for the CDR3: TGTGCCAGCAGGGACCGCTACTTGAGGAACAATGAGCAGTTCTTC. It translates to CASRDRYLRNNEQFF.

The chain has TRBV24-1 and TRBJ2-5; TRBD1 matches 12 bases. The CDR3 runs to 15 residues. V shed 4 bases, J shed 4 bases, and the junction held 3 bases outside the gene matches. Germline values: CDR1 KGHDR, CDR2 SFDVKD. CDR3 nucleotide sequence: TGTGCCACCAGTGACCGGGACAGGGGGCGAGAGACCCAGTACTTC. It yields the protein CATSDRDRGRETQYF.